These T cell receptor beta chains were read from a single sample in a study of cytomegalovirus exposure and HLA in healthy donors. Generated by immunoSEQ multiplex PCR, the TCRdb table keeps only in-frame clones and is missing some. This sample has about 130,000 clones, with 60% to 85% found just once. The sample taken for sequencing was PBMCs. These receptors were collected from a man aged 30 to 39 in good health and CMV-seronegative. Each CDR3 is given with its conserved first and last residue. The D gene is left open where the match is weak. Only part of the rows carry a size: once, few, many, or a class if the clone is expanded.

TRBJ2-7	.	TRBV9	.	CASSVALISDEQYF	TGTGCCAGCAGCGTAGCACTAATTTCTGACGAGCAGTACTTC
TRBJ2-1	.	TRBV6-5	.	CASGLDDLNEQFF	TGTGCCAGCGGTCTAGATGACTTGAATGAGCAGTTCTTC
TRBJ1-6	TRBD1	TRBV6-6	.	CASSEGANSPLHF	TGTGCCAGCTCGGAGGGGGCGAATTCACCCCTCCACTTT
TRBJ1-1	TRBD1	TRBV5-1	few	CASSFWGGQGLSEAFF	TGCGCCAGCAGTTTTTGGGGGGGACAGGGATTGTCTGAAGCTTTCTTT
TRBJ2-1	TRBD2	TRBV9	.	CASSVAGRAGNEQFF	TGTGCCAGCAGCGTAGCCGGGAGGGCCGGTAATGAGCAGTTCTTC
TRBJ2-1	.	TRBV4-1	.	CASSQPTTGRNEQFF	TGCGCCAGCAGCCAACCGACGACAGGGAGGAATGAGCAGTTCTTC
TRBJ2-7	TRBD1	TRBV10-3	.	CATETGGGYEQYF	TGTGCCACAGAAACAGGGGGTGGGTACGAGCAGTACTTC
TRBJ1-1	.	TRBV30	once	CAWSVPLYNTEAFF	TGTGCCTGGAGCGTCCCACTTTACAACACTGAAGCTTTCTTT
TRBJ1-1	TRBD1	TRBV30	.	CAWIPQGAAKNTEAFF	TGTGCCTGGATCCCTCAGGGGGCGGCGAAGAACACTGAAGCTTTCTTT
TRBJ2-7	.	TRBV7-6	.	CASSFSEGHQYF	TGTGCCAGCAGCTTCTCGGAGGGGCACCAGTACTTC
TRBJ2-3	TRBD2	TRBV7-2	.	CASAGGPLRADTQYF	TGTGCCAGCGCGGGAGGGCCTCTTCGGGCAGATACGCAGTATTTT
TRBJ1-4	TRBD1	TRBV7-2	.	CASSRRWTGATNEKLFF	TGTGCCAGCAGCCGACGGTGGACAGGAGCAACTAATGAAAAACTGTTTTTT
TRBJ2-5	TRBD1	TRBV5-1	once	CASSHGQDQETQYF	TGCGCCAGCAGCCACGGACAGGATCAAGAGACCCAGTACTTC
TRBJ1-1	TRBD1	TRBV28	once	CASSGQGTLNTEAFF	TGTGCCAGCAGTGGACAGGGCACCTTGAACACTGAAGCTTTCTTT
TRBJ2-4	.	TRBV6-1	.	CASPPPGVAKNIQYF	TGTGCCAGCCCCCCCCCGGGGGTGGCCAAAAACATTCAGTACTTC
TRBJ1-1	.	TRBV14	few	CASSQYRSWNTEAFF	TGTGCCAGCAGCCAGTACAGGTCGTGGAACACTGAAGCTTTCTTT
TRBJ2-5	TRBD2	TRBV29-1	.	CSALAGAWETQYF	TGCAGCGCCTTAGCGGGAGCGTGGGAGACCCAGTACTTC
TRBJ2-7	TRBD2	TRBV4-1	.	CASSQKVRGGSSYEQYF	TGCGCCAGCAGCCAGAAGGTGCGGGGGGGGAGCTCCTACGAGCAGTACTTC
TRBJ2-7	.	TRBV4-1	.	CASSQGQDLAYEQYF	TGCGCCAGCAGCCAAGGACAGGACCTTGCCTACGAGCAGTACTTC
TRBJ2-2	TRBD1	TRBV7-2	.	CASSLRQGGNTGELFF	TGTGCCAGCAGCTTAAGACAGGGGGGGAACACCGGGGAGCTGTTTTTT
TRBJ2-3	.	TRBV5-1	.	CASRRQGHREDTQYF	TGCGCCAGCAGGCGCCAGGGACACAGGGAGGATACGCAGTATTTT
TRBJ2-1	.	TRBV9	.	CASSPREVEQFF	TGTGCCAGCAGCCCTAGAGAGGTGGAGCAGTTCTTC
TRBJ2-7	.	TRBV14	.	CASSGQIHEQYF	TGTGCCAGCAGCGGACAGATCCACGAGCAGTACTTC
TRBJ1-2	.	TRBV25-1	.	CASSGGGILSGYTF	TGTGCCAGCAGTGGGGGGGGGATCCTATCTGGCTACACCTTC
TRBJ2-7	TRBD2	TRBV11-1	.	CASSWSGGSPYEQYF	TGTGCCAGCAGCTGGAGCGGGGGGTCCCCCTACGAGCAGTACTTC
TRBJ1-2	TRBD1	TRBV4-3	medium-sized	CASSQDRGRNYGYTF	TGCGCCAGCAGCCAAGACAGGGGGCGGAACTATGGCTACACCTTC
TRBJ1-1	TRBD1	TRBV10-3	few	CAISEDRVGGNFMVAFF	TGTGCCATCAGTGAGGACAGGGTAGGCGGTAATTTCATGGTAGCTTTCTTT
TRBJ1-5	.	TRBV28	.	CASSFIRESTQPQHF	TGTGCCAGCAGTTTTATTAGGGAGAGCACTCAGCCCCAGCATTTT
TRBJ1-4	.	TRBV5-5	.	CASSFQGWEKLFF	TGTGCCAGCAGCTTCCAGGGGTGGGAAAAACTGTTTTTT
TRBJ2-7	TRBD1	TRBV30	.	CAWRLRTGFNEQYF	TGTGCCTGGAGATTAAGGACAGGTTTCAACGAGCAGTACTTC
TRBJ1-4	TRBD1	TRBV28	.	CASRNMMGTGHEKLFF	TGTGCCAGCAGAAACATGATGGGGACAGGGCACGAAAAACTGTTTTTT
TRBJ2-3	TRBD2	TRBV28	.	CASSASGRGGDTQYF	TGTGCCAGCAGTGCTAGCGGGAGAGGGGGAGATACGCAGTATTTT
TRBJ1-2	.	TRBV7-9	.	CASHRQDGYTF	TGTGCCAGTCACCGACAGGATGGCTACACCTTC
TRBJ2-5	TRBD2	TRBV30	.	CAWSVRQGGETQYF	TGTGCCTGGAGTGTACGGCAGGGAGGGGAGACCCAGTACTTC
TRBJ1-2	.	TRBV11-2	.	CASSPGGGSGYTF	TGTGCCAGCAGCCCTGGGGGGGGAAGTGGCTACACCTTC
TRBJ1-1	.	TRBV7-9	.	CASSSNDYREGVNTEAFF	TGTGCCAGCAGCTCAAACGATTACAGGGAGGGGGTGAACACTGAAGCTTTCTTT
TRBJ2-5	TRBD2	TRBV11-2	.	CASSFLLARQETQYF	TGTGCCAGCAGCTTCCTACTAGCGCGCCAAGAGACCCAGTACTTC
TRBJ1-2	.	TRBV27	.	CASSLGQGSDYTF	TGTGCCAGCAGTTTGGGGCAGGGGAGTGACTACACCTTC
TRBJ1-1	TRBD1	TRBV4-1	few	CASSQGHDREMNTEAFF	TGCGCCAGCAGCCAAGGACACGACAGGGAAATGAACACTGAAGCTTTCTTT
TRBJ2-2	.	TRBV2	.	CASSEGRNTGELFF	TGTGCCAGCAGTGAAGGGAGGAACACCGGGGAGCTGTTTTTT
TRBJ1-5	TRBD1	TRBV7-2	.	CASSGRDRAQPQHF	TGTGCCAGCAGCGGCCGGGACAGGGCACAGCCCCAGCATTTT
TRBJ2-2	TRBD1	TRBV6-1	.	CASRPDRVGELFF	TGTGCCAGCAGGCCCGACAGGGTAGGGGAGCTGTTTTTT
TRBJ2-5	.	TRBV27	.	CASSLKQQETQYF	TGTGCCAGCAGTTTGAAGCAACAAGAGACCCAGTACTTC
TRBJ2-6	TRBD1	TRBV4-3	.	CASSQPGTGDISGANVLTF	TGCGCCAGCAGCCAACCCGGGACAGGGGACATCTCTGGGGCCAACGTCCTGACTTTC
TRBJ2-7	TRBD1	TRBV6-6	.	CASRKGTGNYEQYF	TGTGCCAGCAGAAAAGGGACAGGAAACTACGAGCAGTACTTC
TRBJ2-3	.	TRBV11-2	.	CASSFERGDTQYF	TGTGCCAGCAGCTTCGAACGGGGAGATACGCAGTATTTT
TRBJ2-1	.	TRBV4-1	.	CASSQNTGYNEQFF	TGCGCCAGCAGCCAGAACACAGGATACAATGAGCAGTTCTTC
TRBJ2-5	.	TRBV20-1	.	CSASLAETQYF	TGCAGTGCTAGTCTGGCAGAGACCCAGTACTTC
TRBJ2-2	TRBD2	TRBV23-1	.	CASSQSGGRGPSYTGELFF	TGCGCCAGCAGTCAATCGGGAGGGAGGGGCCCAAGTTACACCGGGGAGCTGTTTTTT
TRBJ1-2	.	TRBV4-2	few	CASNLDKETATNYGYTF	TGTGCCAGCAACCTAGACAAGGAGACAGCTACTAACTATGGCTACACCTTC
TRBJ2-1	TRBD2	TRBV29-1	.	CSVARTSVGNEQFF	TGCAGCGTTGCTAGGACTAGCGTTGGGAATGAGCAGTTCTTC
TRBJ2-5	TRBD1	TRBV27	.	CASSSIDRAETQYF	TGTGCCAGCAGCTCCATCGACAGGGCAGAGACCCAGTACTTC
TRBJ1-1	.	TRBV28	.	CASSLGSGLNTEAFF	TGTGCCAGCAGTTTAGGAAGCGGTTTGAACACTGAAGCTTTCTTT
TRBJ2-7	TRBD2	TRBV7-2	.	CASSTRLAGGGYEQYF	TGTGCCAGCAGCACCCGACTAGCGGGAGGCGGGTACGAGCAGTACTTC